These T cell receptor beta chains were read from a single sample in a study of radiation and T cells in renal cell carcinoma. The protocol was immunoSEQ multiplex PCR, while the TCRdb copy is restricted to in-frame clones and leaves out a portion. This repertoire shows some 140,000 clones, about 88% found once; its top ten account for more than 10%. The material was blood, obtained from a patient whose treatment included radiotherapy and nephrectomy. These receptors were collected from a woman in her forties or fifties with renal cell carcinoma. CDR3s include the opening cysteine and the closing phenylalanine or tryptophan. A D gene is named only where the DNA matches it firmly. Some rows mark clone size as missing; the rest say once, few, many or name a class of expanded clone.

j_call d_call clone_size v_call cdr3_nt cdr3_aa
TRBJ1-3 . once TRBV29-1 TGCAGCGCCCAGGGCCGGGGCGTCCCTTCTGGAAACACCATATATTTT CSAQGRGVPSGNTIYF
TRBJ2-1 TRBD2 . TRBV6-6 TGTGCCAGCAGTTCAACCCGCGGGGGGGAGTACAATGAGCAGTTCTTC CASSSTRGGEYNEQFF
TRBJ2-3 . . TRBV19 TGTGCCAGTAGCGAGGGGCCGGGCACAGATACGCAGTATTTT CASSEGPGTDTQYF
TRBJ1-1 . . TRBV25-1 TGTGCCAGCAGTGCCTGGGACTCCAACACTGAAGCTTTCTTT CASSAWDSNTEAFF
TRBJ1-6 TRBD1 few TRBV11-2 TGTGCCAGCAGCTTAGAGCGACAGGGGAGATCACCCCTCCACTTT CASSLERQGRSPLHF
TRBJ2-7 . . TRBV20-1 TGCAGTGCCGTGGACTCCTACGAGCAGTACTTC CSAVDSYEQYF
TRBJ1-1 . once TRBV20-1 TGCAGTGCTAGCAACCGGGCCCAGCCTTTCTTT CSASNRAQPFF
TRBJ1-5 . . TRBV18 TGTGCCAGCTCACCTTCCAACCAGCCCCAGCATTTT CASSPSNQPQHF
TRBJ2-1 TRBD2 . TRBV10-3 TGTGCCATCGGTAACTTGGCGGGGGGATACAATGAGCAGTTCTTC CAIGNLAGGYNEQFF
TRBJ1-1 . . TRBV7-9 TGTGCCAGCAGCTCAACGCCGGGGGCGAACACTGAAGCTTTCTTT CASSSTPGANTEAFF
TRBJ1-3 . . TRBV11-2 TGTGCCAGCAGCCCTACAACGACCATATATTTT CASSPTTTIYF
TRBJ2-7 . . TRBV4-2 TGTGCCAGCAGCCAATCGGGACTGAACTCCTACGAGCAGTACTTC CASSQSGLNSYEQYF
TRBJ1-2 . . TRBV6-5 TGTGCCAGCAGACCCCCGGGGGGCTATGGCTACACCTTC CASRPPGGYGYTF
TRBJ2-7 . . TRBV5-1 TGCGCCAGCAGCTTGGCCTATCAACCCTACGAGCAGTACTTC CASSLAYQPYEQYF
TRBJ1-4 . few TRBV18 TGTGCCAGCTCTACCGGTGAAAAACTGTTTTTT CASSTGEKLFF
TRBJ1-4 TRBD1 . TRBV7-9 TGTGCCAGCAGCCTCCGGACAGGGGTAGAAAAACTGTTTTTT CASSLRTGVEKLFF
TRBJ2-2 TRBD1 . TRBV10-1 TGCGCCAGCAGTGATGGAAGGGGGCAAGGCGGGGAGCTGTTTTTT CASSDGRGQGGELFF
TRBJ2-2 . . TRBV19 TGTGCCAGTAGGGCAACCGGGGAGCTGTTTTTT CASRATGELFF
TRBJ2-7 . . TRBV19 TGTGCCAGTAGTATAGTAATGGGGTCCGAGCAGTACTTC CASSIVMGSEQYF
TRBJ1-1 . few TRBV7-9 TGTGCCAGCATCCTCGGTGGTGAAGCTTTCTTT CASILGGEAFF
TRBJ1-6 . few TRBV6-6 TGTGCCAGCAGGGTCTCCACCCCTTATAATTCACCCCTCCACTTT CASRVSTPYNSPLHF
TRBJ1-1 . . TRBV9 TGTGCCAGCAGCGTAGGGGGAGGGGGAGGCACTGAAGCTTTCTTT CASSVGGGGGTEAFF
TRBJ1-1 . . TRBV27 TGTGCCAGCAGTTTAAGTTTCCGGAACACTGAAGCTTTCTTT CASSLSFRNTEAFF
TRBJ2-7 . . TRBV7-2 TGTGCCAGCAGCTTAGCTCCCAGCGAGGGCTACGAGCAGTACTTC CASSLAPSEGYEQYF
TRBJ1-1 . . TRBV13 TGTGCCAGCAGCTTAATAGGCAGGAACACTGAGGCTTTCTTT CASSLIGRNTEAFF
TRBJ2-7 . . TRBV4-2 TGTGCCAGCAGCCAAGGAATAAGCTCCTACGAGCAGTACTTC CASSQGISSYEQYF
TRBJ2-5 TRBD2 . TRBV10-3 TGTGCCATGGCGGGGACTAACCAAGAGACCCAGTACTTC CAMAGTNQETQYF
TRBJ2-7 . . TRBV14 TGTGCCAGCAGTCAAGACCCAAGCTACGAGCAGTACTTC CASSQDPSYEQYF
TRBJ2-1 . . TRBV7-2 TGTGCCAGCAGCTTAGGTGCTGGTTACAACGAGCAGTTCTTC CASSLGAGYNEQFF
TRBJ2-5 TRBD1 . TRBV9 TGTGCCAGCAGCCCCAGAGGGGGTGGGACAGGAGAAGAGACCCAGTACTTC CASSPRGGGTGEETQYF
TRBJ2-1 TRBD2 . TRBV5-1 TGCGCCAGCAGCCTAGCGGGGAGAAACAATGAGCAGTTCTTC CASSLAGRNNEQFF
TRBJ1-2 . . TRBV6-5 TGTGCCAGCAGTTCTCAGGGAAGCTCATATGGCTACACCTTC CASSSQGSSYGYTF
TRBJ1-1 TRBD1 . TRBV5-1 TGCGCCAGCAGCTGGGACAGGATGAACACTGAAGCTTTCTTT CASSWDRMNTEAFF
TRBJ1-2 . once TRBV5-5 TGTGCCAGCAGCTGGGGGCGGCCAATAGCAAACTATGGCTACACCTTC CASSWGRPIANYGYTF
TRBJ1-2 . few TRBV6-1 TGTGCCAGCAGTGAAAATTGGAGGACAGCTGGCTACACCTTC CASSENWRTAGYTF
TRBJ2-2 . . TRBV6-1 TGTGCCAGCAGTGAAACGCTGGGCACCGGGGAGCTGTTTTTT CASSETLGTGELFF
TRBJ2-7 TRBD1 . TRBV7-2 TGTGCCAGCAGCTTAGGGACAGGGTCCCAGCGGGAGCAGTACTTC CASSLGTGSQREQYF
TRBJ2-3 TRBD1 . TRBV6-1 TGTGCCAGCAGTGAAGTTGGGACAGGGGGTGCCGTTTCGTCACGGGATACGCAGTATTTT CASSEVGTGGAVSSRDTQYF
TRBJ1-2 TRBD1 . TRBV5-5 TGTGCCAGCAGCATGCAGGGGGCTGGGTATGGCTACACCTTC CASSMQGAGYGYTF
TRBJ1-6 TRBD1 . TRBV25-1 TGTGCCAGCAGTGCACGGACAGGGTTGATTTCACCCCTCCACTTT CASSARTGLISPLHF
TRBJ1-4 TRBD1 . TRBV10-2 TGCGCCAGCAGTGAAGGACAGGGGGCTAATGAAAAACTGTTTTTT CASSEGQGANEKLFF
TRBJ2-3 . . TRBV10-3 TGTGCCATCAGTGAGTCTACAGATACGCAGTATTTT CAISESTDTQYF
TRBJ2-2 . . TRBV7-7 TGTGCTAGCAGCTCCAGTCTCCTCGACACCGGGGAGCTGTTTTTT CASSSSLLDTGELFF
TRBJ2-1 . . TRBV19 TGTGCCAGTACTTTAGGAAGAGGCCCGGGATGGAATGAGCAGTTCTTC CASTLGRGPGWNEQFF
TRBJ2-5 TRBD2 . TRBV4-2 TGTGCCAGCAGCCAAGTCGCTGATAGCGGGGACCACCAAGAGACCCAGTACTTC CASSQVADSGDHQETQYF
TRBJ1-1 . . TRBV21-1 TGTGCCAGCAGCAAAGATGGCGTTTTAGCAGGCCCGAACACTGAAGCTTTCTTT CASSKDGVLAGPNTEAFF
TRBJ2-7 TRBD1 once TRBV7-9 TGTGCCAGCAGCTTAGGGACAGGCCGGTACGAGCAGTACTTC CASSLGTGRYEQYF